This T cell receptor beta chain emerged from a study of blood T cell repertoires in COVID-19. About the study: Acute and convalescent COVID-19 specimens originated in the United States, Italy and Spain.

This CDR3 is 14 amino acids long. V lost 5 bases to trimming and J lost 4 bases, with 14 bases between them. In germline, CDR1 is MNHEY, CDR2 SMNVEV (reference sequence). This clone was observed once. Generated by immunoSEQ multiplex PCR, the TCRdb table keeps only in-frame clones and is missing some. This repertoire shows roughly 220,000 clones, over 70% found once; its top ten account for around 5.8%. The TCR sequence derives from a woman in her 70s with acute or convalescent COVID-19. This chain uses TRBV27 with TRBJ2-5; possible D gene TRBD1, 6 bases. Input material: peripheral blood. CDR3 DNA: TGTGCCAGCAGTGGTAACGACAGGCGAGAGACCCAGTACTTC. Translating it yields CASSGNDRRETQYF.